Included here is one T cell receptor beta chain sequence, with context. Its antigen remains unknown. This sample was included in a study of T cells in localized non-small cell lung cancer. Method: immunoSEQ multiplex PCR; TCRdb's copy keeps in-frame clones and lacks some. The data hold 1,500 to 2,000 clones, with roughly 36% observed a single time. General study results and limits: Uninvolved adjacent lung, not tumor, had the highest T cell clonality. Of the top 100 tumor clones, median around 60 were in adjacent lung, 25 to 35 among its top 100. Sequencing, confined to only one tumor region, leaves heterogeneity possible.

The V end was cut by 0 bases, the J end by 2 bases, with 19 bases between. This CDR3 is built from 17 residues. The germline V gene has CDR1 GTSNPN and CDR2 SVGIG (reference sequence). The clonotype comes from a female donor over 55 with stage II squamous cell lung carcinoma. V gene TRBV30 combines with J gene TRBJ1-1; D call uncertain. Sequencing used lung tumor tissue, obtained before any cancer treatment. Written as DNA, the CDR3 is TGTGCCTGGAGTGTAAGGAAGGGAAGGAGGGAAAACACTGAAGCTTTCTTT. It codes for CAWSVRKGRRENTEAFF.